The clone carrying this TCR beta chain was observed a handful of times. Measured with immunoSEQ multiplex PCR; TCRdb has only the in-frame clones, and not every one. Of about 88,000 clones detected, around nine tenths appear once; the ten largest clones hold about 1.5%. The sample is drawn from a study of OX40 agonist ivuxolimab in advanced cancers. CDR1 and CDR2 from the germline V gene are SNHLY and FYNNEI. The V segment lost 4 bases and the J segment 9 bases; nucleotides outside the gene matches: 3. This CDR3 spans 14 amino acids. The receptor was derived from an adult with an advanced solid tumor such as melanoma, head and neck, liver or kidney cancer. Specimen: CD4+ or CD8+ T cells sorted from blood, collected in a trial of the OX40 agonist ivuxolimab. V and J are TRBV2 and TRBJ2-1, with 13 bases aligning to TRBD2. The CDR3 DNA is TGTGCCAGCAGTGCCGGGACTAGCGGGACTGAGCAGTTCTTC. Translation: CASSAGTSGTEQFF. The full variable domain, in which reference TRBV2 and TRBJ2-1 provide the parts outside the CDR3, is EPEVTQTPSHQVTQMGQEVILRCVPISNHLYFYWYRQILGQKVEFLVSFYNNEISEKSEIFDDQFSVERPDGSNFTLKIRSTKLEDSAMYFCASSAGTSGTEQFFGPGTRLTVL.